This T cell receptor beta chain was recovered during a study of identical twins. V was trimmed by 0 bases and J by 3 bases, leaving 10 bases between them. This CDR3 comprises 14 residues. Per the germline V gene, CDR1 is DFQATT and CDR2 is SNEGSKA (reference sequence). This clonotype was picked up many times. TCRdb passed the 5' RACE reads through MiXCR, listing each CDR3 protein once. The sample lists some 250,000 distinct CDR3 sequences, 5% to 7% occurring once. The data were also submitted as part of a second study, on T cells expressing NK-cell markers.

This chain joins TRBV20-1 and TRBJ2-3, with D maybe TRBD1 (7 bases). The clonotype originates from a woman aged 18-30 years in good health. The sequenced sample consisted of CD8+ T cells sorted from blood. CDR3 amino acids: CSARDRGRTDTQYF. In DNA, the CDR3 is TGCAGTGCTAGAGACAGGGGGAGGACAGATACGCAGTATTTT.